This T cell receptor (beta chain) was sequenced in a study of cytomegalovirus exposure and HLA in healthy donors. In regard to this clone: What it binds is unknown.

The CDR3 has 18 amino acids. CDR1 and CDR2 from the germline V gene are SGDLS and YYNGEE. V trimming: 4 bases; J trimming: 2 bases; junction bases outside the gene matches: 16. Notes on the study in general: CMV antigen specificity was confirmed in vitro for a few CMV-associated chains.

The PCR used 60 Vbeta and 13 Jbeta primers. The protocol was immunoSEQ multiplex PCR, while the TCRdb copy is restricted to in-frame clones and leaves out a portion. Of roughly 150,000 clones in the sample, approximately 80% are singletons; the top ten hold under 1.5%. This sequence was found in a male donor in good health and CMV-seronegative. The sample taken for sequencing was PBMCs. The chain is built from TRBV9 and TRBJ2-3, with 7 bases lining up with TRBD2. DNA of the CDR3: TGTGCCAGCAGCTCCCCGATGGGGGAGGCGGGGGTCACAGATACGCAGTATTTT. The encoded protein is CASSSPMGEAGVTDTQYF.